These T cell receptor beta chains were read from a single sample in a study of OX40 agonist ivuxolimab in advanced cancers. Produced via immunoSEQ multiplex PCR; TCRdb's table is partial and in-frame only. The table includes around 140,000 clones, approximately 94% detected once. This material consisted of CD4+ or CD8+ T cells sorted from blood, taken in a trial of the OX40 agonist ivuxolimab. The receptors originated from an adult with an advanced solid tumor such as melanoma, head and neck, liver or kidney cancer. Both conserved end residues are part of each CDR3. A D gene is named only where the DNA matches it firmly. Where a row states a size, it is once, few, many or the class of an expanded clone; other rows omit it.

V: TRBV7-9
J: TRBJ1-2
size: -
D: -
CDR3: CASSLGGGYGYTF
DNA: TGTGCCAGCAGCCTAGGGGGGGGCTATGGCTACACCTTC

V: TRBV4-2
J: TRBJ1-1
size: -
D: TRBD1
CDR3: CASRDQGGTEAFF
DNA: TGTGCCAGCAGGGATCAGGGGGGCACTGAAGCTTTCTTT

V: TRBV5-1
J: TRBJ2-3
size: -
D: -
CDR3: CASSFSSRTDTQYF
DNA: TGCGCCAGCAGCTTTTCATCCCGTACAGATACGCAGTATTTT

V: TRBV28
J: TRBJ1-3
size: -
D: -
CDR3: CASSWGPRGSGGNTIYF
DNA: TGTGCCAGCAGTTGGGGTCCCCGGGGGTCGGGAGGAAACACCATATATTTT

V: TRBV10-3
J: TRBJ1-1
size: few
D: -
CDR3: CAISDIKNTEAFF
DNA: TGTGCCATCAGTGATATCAAGAACACTGAAGCTTTCTTT

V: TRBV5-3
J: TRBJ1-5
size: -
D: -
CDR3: CARSLDFSNQPQHF
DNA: TGTGCCAGAAGCCTGGACTTTAGCAATCAGCCCCAGCATTTT

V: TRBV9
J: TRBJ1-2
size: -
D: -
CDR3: CASSPSSRGLTNYGYTF
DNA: TGTGCCAGCAGCCCCAGTTCTCGGGGGCTTACTAACTATGGCTACACCTTC

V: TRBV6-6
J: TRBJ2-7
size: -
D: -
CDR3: CASTDSYEQYF
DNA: TGTGCCAGCACGGACTCCTACGAGCAGTACTTC

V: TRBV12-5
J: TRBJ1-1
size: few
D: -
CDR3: CASGLEGRGGEAFF
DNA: TGTGCTAGTGGTTTGGAGGGACGGGGCGGTGAAGCTTTCTTT

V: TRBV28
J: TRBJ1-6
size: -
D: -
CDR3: CASSPQGWNSPLHF
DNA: TGTGCCAGCAGTCCTCAGGGGTGGAATTCACCCCTCCACTTT

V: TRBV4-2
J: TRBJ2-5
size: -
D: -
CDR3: CASSLEKIQETQYF
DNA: TGTGCCAGCAGCCTTGAGAAGATCCAAGAGACCCAGTACTTC

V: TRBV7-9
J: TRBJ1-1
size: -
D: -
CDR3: CASSLGSALGEAFF
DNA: TGTGCCAGCAGCTTAGGGTCGGCGCTCGGGGAAGCTTTCTTT

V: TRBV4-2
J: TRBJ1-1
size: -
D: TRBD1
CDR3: CASSLKTDRVTEAFF
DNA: TGTGCCAGCAGCCTGAAAACCGACAGGGTCACTGAAGCTTTCTTT

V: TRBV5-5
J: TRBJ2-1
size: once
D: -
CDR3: CASSWGTGLIRSEQFF
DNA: TGTGCCAGCAGCTGGGGAACGGGACTCATACGCTCTGAGCAGTTCTTC

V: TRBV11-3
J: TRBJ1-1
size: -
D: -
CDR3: CASSLGEMELVF
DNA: TGTGCCAGCAGCTTAGGTGAAATGGAGCTGGTCTTT

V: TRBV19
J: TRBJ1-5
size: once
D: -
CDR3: CASRVGDGNQPQHF
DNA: TGTGCCAGTAGGGTGGGGGACGGCAATCAGCCCCAGCATTTT

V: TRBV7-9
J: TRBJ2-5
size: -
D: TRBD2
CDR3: CASSSGLADPETQYF
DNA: TGTGCCAGCAGCTCGGGACTAGCGGACCCAGAGACCCAGTACTTC

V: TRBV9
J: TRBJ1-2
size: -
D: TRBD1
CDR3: CASSPGTGVNYGYTF
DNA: TGTGCCAGCAGCCCCGGGACAGGGGTTAACTATGGCTACACCTTC

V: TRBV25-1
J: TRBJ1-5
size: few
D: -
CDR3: CASRLENQPQHF
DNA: TGTGCCAGCAGGTTAGAGAATCAGCCCCAGCATTTT

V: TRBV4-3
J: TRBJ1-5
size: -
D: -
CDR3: CASSQDGQYNQPQHF
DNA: TGCGCCAGCAGCCAAGATGGTCAGTACAATCAGCCCCAGCATTTT

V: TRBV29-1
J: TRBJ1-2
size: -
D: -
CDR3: CSAGDSGYTF
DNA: TGCAGCGCTGGCGACAGTGGCTACACCTTC

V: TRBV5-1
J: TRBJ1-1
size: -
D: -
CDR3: CASSLGQPTRNTEAFF
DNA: TGCGCCAGCAGCTTGGGACAGCCAACGAGGAACACTGAAGCTTTCTTT

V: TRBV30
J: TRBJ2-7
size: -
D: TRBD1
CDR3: CAWSRKGQVSYEQYF
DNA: TGTGCCTGGAGTCGAAAGGGACAGGTCTCCTACGAGCAGTACTTC

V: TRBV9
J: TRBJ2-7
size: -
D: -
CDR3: CASGPLRASTGEQYF
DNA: TGTGCCAGCGGCCCACTGAGGGCCTCGACCGGCGAGCAGTACTTC

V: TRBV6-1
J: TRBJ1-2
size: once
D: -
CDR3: CASSLTAYGYTF
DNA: TGTGCCAGCAGCCTGACAGCTTATGGCTACACCTTC

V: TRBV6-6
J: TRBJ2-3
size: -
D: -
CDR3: CASSQGLSTDTQYF
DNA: TGTGCCAGCAGTCAAGGACTTAGCACAGATACGCAGTATTTT

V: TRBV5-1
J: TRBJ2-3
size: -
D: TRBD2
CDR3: CASSLGSSGLTDTQYF
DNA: TGCGCCAGCAGCTTGGGCTCTAGCGGCCTCACAGATACGCAGTATTTT

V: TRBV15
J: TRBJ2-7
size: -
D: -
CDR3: CATSRGRPLAYEQYF
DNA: TGTGCCACCAGCAGGGGACGGCCTTTGGCCTACGAGCAGTACTTC

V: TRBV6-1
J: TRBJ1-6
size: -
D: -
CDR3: CASSEGSYYNSPLHF
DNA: TGTGCCAGCAGTGAGGGGTCCTATTATAATTCACCCCTCCACTTT

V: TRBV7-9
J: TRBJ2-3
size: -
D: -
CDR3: CASSHRDTQYF
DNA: TGTGCCAGCAGCCATAGAGATACGCAGTATTTT

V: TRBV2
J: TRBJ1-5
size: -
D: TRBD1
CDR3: CASTIGQGGYNQPQHF
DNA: TGTGCCAGCACAATCGGACAGGGTGGTTACAATCAGCCCCAGCATTTT

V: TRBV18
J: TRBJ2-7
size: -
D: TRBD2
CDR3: CASSPDLGRLAGDSYEQYF
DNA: TGTGCCAGCTCACCGGATTTAGGGCGACTAGCGGGGGATTCCTACGAGCAGTACTTC

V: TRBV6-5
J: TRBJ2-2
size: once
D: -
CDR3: CASSPGGGPGELFF
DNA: TGTGCCAGCAGTCCCGGAGGAGGGCCCGGGGAGCTGTTTTTT

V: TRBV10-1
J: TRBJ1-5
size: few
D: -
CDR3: CASSASDQPQHF
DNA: TGCGCCAGCAGTGCGTCTGATCAGCCCCAGCATTTT

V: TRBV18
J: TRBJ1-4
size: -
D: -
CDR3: CASSPPGYSNEKLFF
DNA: TGTGCCAGCTCACCACCGGGGTACTCCAATGAAAAACTGTTTTTT

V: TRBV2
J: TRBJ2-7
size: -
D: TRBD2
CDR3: CASSEAGLAGDYEQYF
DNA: TGTGCCAGCAGTGAAGCAGGCCTAGCGGGGGACTACGAGCAGTACTTC

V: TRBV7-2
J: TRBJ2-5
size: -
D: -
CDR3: CASSLNPGPTKETQYF
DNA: TGTGCCAGCAGCCTAAATCCGGGACCAACAAAAGAGACCCAGTACTTC

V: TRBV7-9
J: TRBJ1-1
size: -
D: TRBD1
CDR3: CASSSGQGTEAFF
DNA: TGTGCCAGCAGCTCCGGACAGGGGACTGAAGCTTTCTTT

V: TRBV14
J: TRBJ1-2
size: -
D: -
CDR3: CASSQLREYGYTF
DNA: TGTGCCAGCAGCCAACTCAGGGAATATGGCTACACCTTC

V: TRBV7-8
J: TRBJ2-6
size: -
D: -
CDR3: CASSLNRRGWFSGANVLTF
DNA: TGTGCCAGCAGCTTAAACCGTAGGGGGTGGTTCTCTGGGGCCAACGTCCTGACTTTC

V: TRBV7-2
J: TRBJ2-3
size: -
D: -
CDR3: CASSPIFPLDTQYF
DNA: TGTGCCAGCAGCCCGATTTTTCCCTTAGATACGCAGTATTTT

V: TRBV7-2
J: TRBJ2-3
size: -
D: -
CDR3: CASSFEWGDTQYF
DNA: TGTGCCAGCAGCTTCGAATGGGGAGATACGCAGTATTTT

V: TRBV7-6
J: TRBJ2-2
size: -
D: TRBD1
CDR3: CASSFKAGQGATGELFF
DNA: TGTGCCAGCAGCTTCAAAGCCGGACAGGGCGCCACCGGGGAGCTGTTTTTT

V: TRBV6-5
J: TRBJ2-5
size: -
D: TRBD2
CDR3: CASRLAGQETQYF
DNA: TGTGCCAGCAGGCTAGCGGGACAAGAGACCCAGTACTTC

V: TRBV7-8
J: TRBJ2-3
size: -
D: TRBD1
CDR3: CASSPDRVATDTQYF
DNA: TGTGCCAGCAGCCCGGACAGGGTTGCTACAGATACGCAGTATTTT

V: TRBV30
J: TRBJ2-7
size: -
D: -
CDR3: CAWSKPSGGAYEQYF
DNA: TGTGCCTGGAGTAAACCAAGCGGCGGGGCCTACGAGCAGTACTTC

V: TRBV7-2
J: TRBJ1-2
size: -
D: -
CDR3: CASSLARERMGYTF
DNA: TGTGCCAGCAGCCTAGCCCGGGAGCGGATGGGCTACACCTTC

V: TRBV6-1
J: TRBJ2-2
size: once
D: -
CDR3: CASSDHPPLFF
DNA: TGTGCCAGCAGTGACCATCCCCCCCTGTTTTTT

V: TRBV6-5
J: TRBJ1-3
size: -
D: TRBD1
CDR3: CASRRQGGSGNTIYF
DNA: TGTGCCAGCAGGCGACAGGGTGGGTCTGGAAACACCATATATTTT

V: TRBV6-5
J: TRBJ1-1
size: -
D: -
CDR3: CASTRWRGMNTEAFF
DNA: TGTGCCAGCACCAGATGGAGGGGAATGAACACTGAAGCTTTCTTT

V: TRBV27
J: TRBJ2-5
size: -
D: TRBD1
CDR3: CASSPQTGGQETQYF
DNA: TGTGCCAGCAGTCCGCAAACAGGGGGTCAAGAGACCCAGTACTTC

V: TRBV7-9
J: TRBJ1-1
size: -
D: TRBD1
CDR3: CASRITGGNTEAFF
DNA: TGTGCCAGCAGGATAACAGGGGGGAACACTGAAGCTTTCTTT

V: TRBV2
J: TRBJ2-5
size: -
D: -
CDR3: CASRSSGVPGETQYF
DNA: TGTGCCAGCAGGTCTTCCGGGGTGCCCGGGGAGACCCAGTACTTC

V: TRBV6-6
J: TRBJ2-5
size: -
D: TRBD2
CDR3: CASSSPSLAGQETQYF
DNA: TGTGCCAGCAGTTCCCCCAGTCTAGCGGGGCAAGAGACCCAGTACTTC